The subject of this entry is one TCR beta chain. This record belongs to a study of blood T cell repertoires in COVID-19. Per germline, CDR1 SGDLS and CDR2 YYNGEE. V lost 3 bases and J lost 7; bases outside the gene matches: 4. The CDR3 has 13 residues. The data were produced by immunoSEQ multiplex PCR, yet TCRdb's version contains in-frame clones alone and is incomplete. In the table there are some 29,000 clones, 90% of which are singletons. The rearrangement uses TRBV9 and TRBJ1-5; TRBD1 aligns across 7 bases. This clonotype was sampled from a man between 65 and 85 years old with active or convalescent COVID-19. Sequenced: peripheral blood. DNA of the CDR3: TGTGCCAGCAGCGGACAGGGAGGCCAGCCCCAGCATTTT. Its protein product is CASSGQGGQPQHF.